Following are 3 T cell receptor beta chains from one sample sequenced in a study of patients and donors after allogeneic stem cell transplantation. TCRdb reanalysed the RT-PCR reads using MiXCR and keeps one entry per CDR3 protein. The table includes over 350,000 distinct CDR3 sequences, about a sixth detected once. The sample was blood, either unsorted or a sorted T cell fraction (not recorded which). The receptors here all came from a human donor who was either an allogeneic HSCT recipient or a stem cell or donor lymphocyte infusion donor (not recorded which). It is not recorded whose cells these are; they may come from a transplant donor.

The chain joins TRBV29-1 to TRBJ2-5; TRBD1 matches at 8 bases. Germline loops: CDR1 SQVTM, CDR2 ANQGSEA. The V gene end was trimmed by 2 bases and the J gene end by 2 bases; junction bases not matched to a gene: 7. CDR3 length: 15 amino acids. DNA for the CDR3: TGCAGCGTTGAAAGCCGACAGGGGATTCAAGAGACCCAGTACTTC. Residues: CSVESRQGIQETQYF.

The gene calls are TRBV7-2 and TRBJ1-5, with TRBD1 matching over 7 bases. The ends lost 5 bases at V and 1 base at J; junction bases unmatched: 5. CDR1 is SGHTA, CDR2 FQGNSA, per germline. CDR3 length equals 15 residues. DNA for the CDR3: TGTGCCAGCAGCCGCAGGGGGGCAAGCAATCAGCCCCAGCATTTT. This gives the protein CASSRRGASNQPQHF. The full variable domain, completed using reference TRBV7-2 and TRBJ1-5, is GAGVSQSPSNKVTEKGKDVELRCDPISGHTALYWYRQSLGQGLEFLIYFQGNSAPDKSGLPSDRFSAERTGGSVSTLTIQRTQQEDSAVYLCASSRRGASNQPQHFGDGTRLSIL.

This clonotype was counted a few times. The chain has TRBV12-3 or TRBV12-4 and TRBJ2-4, with D tentatively TRBD2 (7 bases). This CDR3 contains 16 residues. V lost 7 bases and J 3 bases, leaving 19 bases between the germline ends. CDR3 nucleotides: TGTGCCAGCACCCCAAGGGGGGGCCTTGTCAAAAACATTCAGTACTTC. This codes for CASTPRGGLVKNIQYF.